This T cell receptor beta chain was obtained from a study of blood T cell repertoires in COVID-19 (dated by TCRdb to between 2020 and 2021). Concerning the study at large: Samples from collaborators originated in the United States, Italy and Spain and spanned both the acute and convalescent phases of COVID-19. The material from the prospective study consisted of cDNA or gDNA derived from T cells, B-cell-depleted T cells, or PBMCs. The dataset comprised deeply sampled blood TCRbeta repertoires from subjects exposed to, actively infected with, or recovered from COVID-19. The repertoires were released in a freely available public database intended as a resource for research on the immune response to SARS-CoV-2. The samples were drawn from the first 160 participants of the ongoing ImmuneRACE study and from 1,200 or so subjects provided by 6 global collaborators. Nearly every sample came with metadata listing a de-identified subject ID, COVID-19 status, age in years and sex. HLA class I and class II types, where available, came from metadata supplied by the sample provider rather than from assay-based typing.

V trim: 6 bases; J trim: 6 bases; unmatched bases: 6. From a lookup of the germline V gene, CDR1 and CDR2 are KGHSH and LQKENI. Counted from cysteine to phenylalanine, this CDR3 has 14 amino acids. This entry keeps only the CDR3 DNA: 42 bases, framed from base 1. Regarding this clone: Its binding antigen is unknown. Qualities for individual bases were not recorded, and no much larger clone is one base off.

The immunoSEQ Assay, a bias-controlled multiplex PCR, was used to amplify TCRbeta CDR3 regions from genomic DNA. As for how the authors treated the data: Nucleated cell counts per sample were estimated from amplification of reference gene primers within the assay. To quantify the absolute abundance of each unique TCRbeta CDR3 rearrangement, sequence reads were collapsed and filtered. For each sample, productive Simpson clonality was calculated by taking the square root of Simpson's diversity index across productive rearrangements. Sourced from immuneACCESS, this table was stored by TCRdb with only in-frame sequences that have V and J called. A share of the clones is absent; for the studies checked, an unresolved V gene accounts for under half, and the remainder has no known explanation. V, J and clone size derive from that table, while D and trimming were established from the DNA sequence. The sample records approximately 13,000 clones, 70% to 90% of which are singletons. In total, the top ten clones hold 15% to 20% of the sample.

Each collaborating institution followed its own protocols to collect whole blood in K2EDTA tubes. For TCRbeta analysis, collaborators shipped samples as frozen whole blood, isolated PBMCs, or DNA extracted from either of those sample types. The study at large found these results: The amount of clinical and demographic metadata varied by source and participant and was provided uncurated.

Recombination joined TRBV18 with TRBJ1-4, with 8 bases matching TRBD1. This receptor was identified in a man between 35 and 55 years old with active or convalescent COVID-19. The material sequenced was peripheral blood. The encoded CDR3 is CASSPNRGDEKLFF. The DNA sequence reads TGTGCCAGCTCGCCTAACAGGGGGGATGAAAAACTGTTTTTT.